Included here is one T cell receptor (beta chain) sequence, with context. What this receptor recognizes is not known. Base qualities are missing; no much larger clone stands one base away. The CDR3 holds 13 amino acids from the cysteine to the phenylalanine. Only CDR3 DNA remains: 39 bases, in frame from the first base. Trimming removed 6 bases from V and 1 base from J, leaving 9 bases between the germline ends. CDR1 and CDR2 are read off the germline V gene (reference sequence) as LNHDA and SQIVND. The 39 donors, aged about 6 to 90 years, were systemically healthy Caucasian individuals from Russia. Each donor gave around 9.8 milliliters of peripheral blood, collected into EDTA-treated Vacutainer tubes. Ficoll-Paque density-gradient centrifugation was used to isolate PBMCs, with at least 6.5 million per sample. Total RNA was extracted from PBMCs with Trizol reagent, with at least 5.5 micrograms obtained per sample. The percentages of naive CD45RAhigh/CD27high T cells were determined by flow cytometry on a PBMC aliquot from every donor.

This specimen belongs to a study of blood T cells in healthy people across ages (dated by TCRdb to between 2014 and 2017). For the wider study: In model experiments, template switching captured about one uniquely barcoded TCR beta cDNA molecule for every two T cells. Using deep sequencing normalized with unique cDNA molecular identifiers, the study measured how TCR beta repertoire diversity changes with age. Donors were grouped into four age groups: young (average approximately 15 years), middle-aged (less than 40), aged (about 60) and long-lived (about 82). To avoid experimental bias, donors of different ages were distributed randomly across sequencing lanes. The study analyzed two additional independent replicas of 1 million unique cDNA reads from the same blood draw for two donors, one aged 18 to 29 and one aged 80 or older.

The library was built by means of 5' RACE. The reads were generated on an Illumina HiSeq 2500. A second 7 to 11 cycle PCR used a sample-barcoded 5' primer and a J-beta primer mix. A unique molecular identifier was introduced onto each TCR beta cDNA molecule by a template-switch 5' adaptor carrying 12 random nucleotides. Each sample yielded at least 2.5 million CDR3-containing paired-end reads. First-strand cDNA was synthesized from all RNA with the Mint cDNA synthesis kit, primed by a TRBC-specific oligonucleotide. All cDNA was treated with uracil-DNA glycosylase and then went through a first 18-cycle PCR with the universal primers M1SS and BC2_uni_R. Under the source paper's analysis protocol: For normalization, 1 million high-quality reads were randomly selected from each sample, with every read carrying a distinct molecular identifier. Instead of being binned into consensus sequences, reads with shared molecular identifiers were discarded. MiTCR, set to a Q25 quality threshold and the strictest error-elimination algorithm, was used for CDR3 identification, clonotype clustering and error correction. A nonparametric unseen species model using Euler transformation provided a lower-bound estimate of total TCR beta diversity. TCRdb handled the public reads itself, with Q25 trimming in fastp and clone calling in MiXCR, and kept productive beta chains. Duplicate CDR3 protein sequences are folded into a single record with the most common DNA and genes. The V and J calls here are based on TCRdb, not the publication. The sample profile shows more than 550,000 distinct CDR3 sequences; about 24% of them were found once. The ten largest clonotypes hold around a fifth of the sample.

The research as a whole found: Conclusive comparison of naive and antigen-experienced compartments was prevented by the profiling of bulk unsorted PBMCs. A strong correlation was found between observed TCR beta diversity and the percentage of naive T cells measured by flow cytometry. Estimates of total diversity based on one million sequenced T cells were considered lower bounds and underestimates. Compared with the aged group, the long-lived group had more naive CD4+ T cells, fewer expanded clones and increased TCR diversity, suggesting age selection. Because the CMV infection status of the donors was unknown, age-related changes in expanded clonotypes may potentially have been confounded. Observed TCR beta diversity per million T cells fell roughly linearly with age, and a significant reduction was already apparent by age approximately 41.

Rearrangement joined TRBV19 to TRBJ1-1, with the identity of the D gene unclear. The TCR was taken from a man aged 65-85 years in good health. Sequenced sample: blood. The nucleotide sequence reads TGTGCCAGTAGGTGGACGGAGAACACTGAAGCTTTCTTT. Translated, this gives CASRWTENTEAFF.